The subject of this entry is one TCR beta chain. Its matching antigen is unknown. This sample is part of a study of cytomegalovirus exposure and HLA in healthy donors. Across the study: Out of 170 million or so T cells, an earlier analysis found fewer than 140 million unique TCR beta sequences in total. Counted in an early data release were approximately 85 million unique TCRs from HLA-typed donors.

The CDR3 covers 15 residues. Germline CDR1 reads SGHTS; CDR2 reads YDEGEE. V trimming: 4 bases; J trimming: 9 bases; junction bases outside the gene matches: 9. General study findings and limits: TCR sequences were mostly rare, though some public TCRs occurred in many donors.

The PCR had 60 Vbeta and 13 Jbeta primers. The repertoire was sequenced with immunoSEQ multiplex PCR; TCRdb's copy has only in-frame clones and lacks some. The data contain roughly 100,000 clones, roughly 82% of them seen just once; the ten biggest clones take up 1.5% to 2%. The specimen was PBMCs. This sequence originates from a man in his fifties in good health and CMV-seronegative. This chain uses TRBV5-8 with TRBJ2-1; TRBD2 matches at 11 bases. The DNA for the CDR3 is TGTGCCAGCAGCCCTAGGCTAGCGGGGGGACCTGAGCAGTTCTTC. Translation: CASSPRLAGGPEQFF.